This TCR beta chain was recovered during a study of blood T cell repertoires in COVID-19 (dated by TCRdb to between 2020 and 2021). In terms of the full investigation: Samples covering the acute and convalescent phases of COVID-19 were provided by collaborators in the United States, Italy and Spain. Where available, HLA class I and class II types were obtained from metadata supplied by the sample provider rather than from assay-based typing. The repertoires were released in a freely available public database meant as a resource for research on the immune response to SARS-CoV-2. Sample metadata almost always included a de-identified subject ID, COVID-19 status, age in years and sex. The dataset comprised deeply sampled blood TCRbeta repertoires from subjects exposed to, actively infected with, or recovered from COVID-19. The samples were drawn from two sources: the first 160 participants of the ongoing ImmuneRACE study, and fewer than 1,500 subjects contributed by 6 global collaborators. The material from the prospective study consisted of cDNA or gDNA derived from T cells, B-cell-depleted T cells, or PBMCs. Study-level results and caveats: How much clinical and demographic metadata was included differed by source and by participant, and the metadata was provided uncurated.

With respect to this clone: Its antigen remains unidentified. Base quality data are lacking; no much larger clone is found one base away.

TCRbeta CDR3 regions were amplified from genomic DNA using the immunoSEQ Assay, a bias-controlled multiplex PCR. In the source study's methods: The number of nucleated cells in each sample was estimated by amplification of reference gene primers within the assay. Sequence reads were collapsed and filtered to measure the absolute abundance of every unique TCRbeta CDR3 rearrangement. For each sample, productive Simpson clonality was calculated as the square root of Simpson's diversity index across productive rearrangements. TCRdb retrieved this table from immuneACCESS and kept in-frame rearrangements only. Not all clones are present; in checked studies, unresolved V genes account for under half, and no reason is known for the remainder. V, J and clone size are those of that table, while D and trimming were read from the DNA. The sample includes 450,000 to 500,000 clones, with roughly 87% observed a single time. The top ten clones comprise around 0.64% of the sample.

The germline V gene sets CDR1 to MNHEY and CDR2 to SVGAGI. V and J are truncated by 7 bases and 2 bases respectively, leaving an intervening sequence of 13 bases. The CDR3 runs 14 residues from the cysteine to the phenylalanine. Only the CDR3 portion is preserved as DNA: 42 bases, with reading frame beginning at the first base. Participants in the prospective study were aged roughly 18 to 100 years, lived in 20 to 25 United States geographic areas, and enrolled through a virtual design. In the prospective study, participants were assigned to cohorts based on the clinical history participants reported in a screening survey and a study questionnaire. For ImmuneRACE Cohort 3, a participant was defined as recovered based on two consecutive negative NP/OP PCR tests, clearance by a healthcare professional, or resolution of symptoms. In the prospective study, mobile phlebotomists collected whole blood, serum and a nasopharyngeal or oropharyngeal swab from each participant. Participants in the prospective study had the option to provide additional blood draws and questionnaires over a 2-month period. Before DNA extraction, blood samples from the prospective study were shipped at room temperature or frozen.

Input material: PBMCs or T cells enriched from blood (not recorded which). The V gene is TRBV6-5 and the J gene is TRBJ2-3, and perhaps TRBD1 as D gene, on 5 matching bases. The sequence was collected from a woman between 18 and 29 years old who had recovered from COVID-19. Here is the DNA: TGTGCCAGCAATGCCGGACACTACACAGATACGCAGTATTTT. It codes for CASNAGHYTDTQYF.